A single sample is the source of the 8 T cell receptor beta chains below, sequenced in a study of PD-1 blockade in classical Hodgkin lymphoma. Time point: newly diagnosed, previously untreated cHL patient sample. The CD4+ T cells used were purified from thawed PBMCs through magnetic negative selection. This table comes from immunoSEQ multiplex PCR, and its TCRdb copy is limited to in-frame clones, with some not included. The sample lists 20,000 to 25,000 clones, 75% to 95% occurring once. The sample was CD4+ T cells from blood. These TCRs come from a human donor with classical Hodgkin lymphoma.

The CDR3 reads CASSLDRTSGVNEQFF. The CDR3 nucleotides are TGTGCCAGCAGCTTAGATCGGACTAGCGGGGTCAATGAGCAGTTCTTC. The genes are TRBV11-2 and TRBJ2-1; 12 bases line up with TRBD2. The ends lost 0 bases at V and 6 bases at J; junction bases unmatched: 3. The CDR3 has 16 amino acids. Germline CDR1 and CDR2: SGHAT and FQNNGV. The full variable domain, its missing parts supplied by reference TRBV11-2 and TRBJ2-1, is EAGVAQSPRYKIIEKRQSVAFWCNPISGHATLYWYQQILGQGPKLLIQFQNNGVVDDSQLPKDRFSAERLKGVDSTLKIQPAKLEDSAVYLCASSLDRTSGVNEQFFGPGTRLTVL.

CDR3 DNA sequence: TGTGCCAGTAGTGGGACAGGGACTAACAATGAGCAGTTCTTC. Protein: CASSGTGTNNEQFF. This rearrangement joins TRBV19 to TRBJ2-1, with 9 nucleotides matching TRBD1. Germline V gene data show CDR1 as LNHDA and CDR2 as SQIVND (reference sequence). The CDR3 has 14 residues. Germline trimming cut 5 bases from V and 5 bases from J; bases unmatched to any gene: 4. Full variable domain (rest looked up from reference TRBV19 and TRBJ2-1): DGGITQSPKYLFRKEGQNVTLSCEQNLNHDAMYWYRQDPGQGLRLIYYSQIVNDFQKGDIAEGYSVSREKKESFPLTVTSAQKNPTAFYLCASSGTGTNNEQFFGPGTRLTVL.

This clone was seen once. The J gene is TRBJ2-7, the V gene TRBV7-8; 8 bases line up with TRBD2. V dropped 3 bases and J dropped 6; count of bases not matched to a gene: 10. The germline V gene has CDR1 SGHVS and CDR2 FQNEAQ. The CDR3 contains 15 residues. The CDR3 region has the DNA TGTGCCAGCAGCTTGGGGAGGGTAGCGGGGCCCGAGCAGTACTTC. It encodes CASSLGRVAGPEQYF.

This chain links TRBV20-1 with TRBJ2-7; the D gene is possibly TRBD1 (5 bases). This CDR3 region has 11 residues. Germline CDR1 reads DFQATT; CDR2 reads SNEGSKA (reference sequence). V lost 3 bases and J 6 bases, leaving 9 bases between the germline ends. CDR3 amino acids: CSASGHIEQYF. The DNA for the CDR3 is TGCAGTGCTAGTGGACATATCGAGCAGTACTTC.

This clone was recorded once. The chain joins TRBV28 to TRBJ2-7; a weak D match, TRBD1 (6 bases). The length of the CDR3 is 13 residues. From germline, CDR1 is MDHEN and CDR2 SYDVKM. The V end was cut by 5 bases, the J end by 4 bases, with 12 bases between. The CDR3 bases are TGTGCCAGCAGTGGCCCAGGGGTTTACGAGCAGTACTTC. As protein: CASSGPGVYEQYF.

This chain joins TRBV5-1 and TRBJ1-6; D call uncertain. The CDR3 totals 15 residues. Per germline, CDR1 SGHRS and CDR2 YFSETQ. The V end was cut by 0 bases, the J end by 6 bases, with 10 bases between. This CDR3 is CASSLGTDSNSPLHF. CDR3 nucleotides: TGCGCCAGCAGCTTGGGGACGGACTCTAATTCACCCCTCCACTTT.

The V gene is TRBV19, the J gene TRBJ1-2; possibly TRBD1 for D (5 bases). CDR1 is LNHDA and CDR2 is SQIVND in the germline V gene (reference sequence). V was pared by 2 bases and J by 4 bases, with 11 bases between. CDR3 length equals 14 residues. CDR3 coding DNA: TGTGCCAGTAGTATATCTGCGGGGGGCTATGGCTACACCTTC. It translates to CASSISAGGYGYTF.

The genes are TRBV19 and TRBJ1-1; no clear D gene. The CDR3 has 14 amino acids. The V end lost 7 bases, the J end lost 3 bases, and 15 bases lay between the germline ends. Germline V gives CDR1 LNHDA, CDR2 SQIVND (reference sequence). CDR3 DNA sequence: TGTGCCAGTACCCTCGGACCCCCGGACACTGAAGCTTTCTTT. This codes for CASTLGPPDTEAFF.